The text below deals with one T cell receptor (beta chain). Donors comprised healthy HIV-negative adults lacking recent acute infections or vaccinations. Sequencing was at deep level. Clones were read by immunoSEQ multiplex PCR, and TCRdb kept only the in-frame ones, dropping some. This table has fewer than 1.6 million clones, approximately 98.5% appearing once. This entry is derived from a study of shared clonotypes between healthy human individuals. On the study more broadly: A donor's plate count was three for CD4 naive and three for CD4 memory; CD8 naive had two and CD8 memory one.

The sequence came from a man aged 25-40 years in good health. Sequencing used naive CD4+ T cells sorted from blood. Indicated subset: CD45RA+ positively selected.

The CDR3 DNA is TGTGCCAGCAGCCTACGGACTAGTGGAGATACGCAGTATTTT. Its translation is CASSLRTSGDTQYF. The chain links TRBV7-9 to TRBJ2-3, with 7 bases that match TRBD2. Germline loops: CDR1 SEHNR, CDR2 FQNEAQ (reference sequence). CDR3 length: 14 residues. V dropped 5 bases and J dropped 5; count of bases not matched to a gene: 7.